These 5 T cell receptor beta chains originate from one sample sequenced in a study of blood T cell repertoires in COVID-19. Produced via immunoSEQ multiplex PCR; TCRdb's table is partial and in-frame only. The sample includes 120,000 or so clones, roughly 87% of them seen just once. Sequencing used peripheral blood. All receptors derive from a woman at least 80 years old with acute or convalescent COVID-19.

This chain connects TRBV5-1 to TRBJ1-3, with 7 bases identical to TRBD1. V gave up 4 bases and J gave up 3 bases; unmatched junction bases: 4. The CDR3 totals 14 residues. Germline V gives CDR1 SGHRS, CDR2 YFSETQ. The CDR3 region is CASSEGTVGNTIYF. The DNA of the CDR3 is TGCGCCAGCAGCGAGGGGACAGTTGGAAACACCATATATTTT.

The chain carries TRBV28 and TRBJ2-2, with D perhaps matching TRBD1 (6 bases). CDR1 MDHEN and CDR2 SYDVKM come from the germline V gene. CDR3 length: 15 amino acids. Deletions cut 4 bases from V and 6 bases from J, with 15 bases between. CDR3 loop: CASSSPGTRAGELFF. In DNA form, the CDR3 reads TGTGCCAGCAGTTCCCCCGGGACAAGAGCCGGGGAGCTGTTTTTT. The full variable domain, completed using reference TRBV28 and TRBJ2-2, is DVKVTQSSRYLVKRTGEKVFLECVQDMDHENMFWYRQDPGLGLRLIYFSYDVKMKEKGDIPEGYSVSREKKERFSLILESASTNQTSMYLCASSSPGTRAGELFFGEGSRLTVL.

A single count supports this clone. The CDR3 loop is CASSLALSGYGYTF. The CDR3 DNA is TGCGCCAGCAGCTTGGCGCTGAGCGGGTATGGCTACACCTTC. The chain uses TRBV5-1 and TRBJ1-2, with D hard to call. CDR3 length: 14 amino acids. CDR1 SGHRS and CDR2 YFSETQ come from the germline V gene. The germline V and J ends were trimmed by 0 bases and 5 bases, with 11 bases remaining between them.

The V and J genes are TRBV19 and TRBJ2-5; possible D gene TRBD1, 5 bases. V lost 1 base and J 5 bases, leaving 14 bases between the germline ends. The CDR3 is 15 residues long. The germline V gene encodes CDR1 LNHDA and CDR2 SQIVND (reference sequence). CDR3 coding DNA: TGTGCCAGTAGTATAGGGGTGGACATCGGGGAGACCCAGTACTTC. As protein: CASSIGVDIGETQYF.

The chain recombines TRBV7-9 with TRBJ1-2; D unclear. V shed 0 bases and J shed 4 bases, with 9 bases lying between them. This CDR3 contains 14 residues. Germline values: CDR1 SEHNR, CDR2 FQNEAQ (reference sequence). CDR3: CASSLAAAGYGYTF. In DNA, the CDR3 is TGTGCCAGCAGCTTAGCCGCCGCCGGCTATGGCTACACCTTC.